Following are 30 T cell receptor beta chains from one sample sequenced in a study of graft-versus-host responses after intestinal transplantation. Intraepithelial and lamina propria lymphocytes were released after the graft tissue was processed. Profiling relied on immunoSEQ multiplex PCR, and the TCRdb table lists in-frame clones only, not all of them. The sample lists more than 12,000 clones; 65% to 70% were seen once. The sequencing used ileum tissue, collected approximately 670 days after intestinal transplantation. These receptors were taken from a human patient who received an intestinal transplant, so some T cells may come from the graft donor.

This chain joins TRBV19 and TRBJ1-4; TRBD1 matches at 9 bases. Trimming at V came to 8 bases and at J to 4 bases, leaving 11 bases not matched to a gene. The germline CDR1 and CDR2 sequences are LNHDA and SQIVND (reference sequence). There are 16 residues in the CDR3. This CDR3 reads CASRNRGRPINEKLFF. The CDR3 DNA reads as TGTGCCAGTCGGAACAGGGGGCGGCCTATTAATGAAAAACTGTTTTTT.

V and J are TRBV7-2 and TRBJ1-1; TRBD1 aligns across 7 bases. J lost 0 bases, V lost 5 bases, and 6 bases had no gene match. Germline V lookup: CDR1 SGHTA, CDR2 FQGNSA. The CDR3 is made up of 15 amino acids. CDR3 nucleotide sequence: TGTGCCAGCAGCCTCAAGGGGGCGGTGAACACTGAAGCTTTCTTT. It is translated as CASSLKGAVNTEAFF.

The chain employs TRBV11-2 and TRBJ2-1, with 9 bases matching TRBD1. The V gene end was trimmed by 0 bases and the J gene end by 7 bases; junction bases not matched to a gene: 7. The germline V gene encodes CDR1 SGHAT and CDR2 FQNNGV. There are 16 residues in the CDR3. The CDR3 loop reads CASSLDRDRATNEQFF. For the CDR3, the DNA is TGTGCCAGCAGCTTAGACCGGGACAGGGCCACTAATGAGCAGTTCTTC.

The CDR3 spells CASSLGDSSNYNEQFF. CDR3 nucleotides: TGTGCCAGCAGCTTAGGAGACAGTTCCAACTACAATGAGCAGTTCTTC. V and J are TRBV11-3 and TRBJ2-1, with D perhaps TRBD1 (5 bases). The germline CDR1 and CDR2 sequences are SGHNT and YENEEA. Trimming took off 1 base at V and 3 bases at J, with 13 bases between the two ends. This CDR3 is built from 16 residues.

The chain has TRBV27 and TRBJ2-5; 9 bases are shared with TRBD2. J lost 2 bases, V lost 6 bases, and 1 base had no gene match. Looked up from germline, CDR1 is MNHEY and CDR2 is SMNVEV (reference sequence). The CDR3 covers 13 residues. The CDR3 loop is CASRLAGQETQYF. The CDR3 coding sequence is TGTGCCAGCAGGCTAGCGGGGCAAGAGACCCAGTACTTC.

This chain uses TRBV11-3 with TRBJ2-5; 7 bases align to TRBD2. Germline V CDR1 and CDR2: SGHNT, YENEEA. V gave up 8 bases and J gave up 2 bases; unmatched junction bases: 8. The CDR3 sequence is 14 residues long. The CDR3 sequence is CASSSGALQETQYF. The CDR3 DNA follows: TGTGCCAGCTCAAGCGGGGCATTACAAGAGACCCAGTACTTC.

The rearrangement uses TRBV10-3 and TRBJ2-7, with D perhaps TRBD1 (6 bases). V gave up 2 bases and J gave up 2 bases, with 13 bases separating them. Germline CDR1 and CDR2: ENHRY and SYGVKD. This CDR3 comprises 15 residues. The DNA for the CDR3 is TGTGCCATCAGTGAGGACAGGTCGGAACCCTACGAGCAGTACTTC. Translation gives CAISEDRSEPYEQYF.

The rearrangement uses TRBV7-8 and TRBJ1-2; TRBD1 matches at 9 bases. Looked up from germline, CDR1 is SGHVS and CDR2 is FQNEAQ. V shed 3 bases, J shed 6 bases, and the junction held 5 bases outside the gene matches. This CDR3 spans 14 amino acids. The CDR3 nucleotides read TGTGCCAGCAGCTTTAATACAGGGGGCGATGGCTACACCTTC. This sequence encodes CASSFNTGGDGYTF. Together with reference TRBV7-8 and TRBJ1-2, the CDR3 gives the full variable domain: GAGVSQSPRYKVAKRGQDVALRCDPISGHVSLFWYQQALGQGPEFLTYFQNEAQLDKSGLPSDRFFAERPEGSVSTLKIQRTQQEDSAVYLCASSFNTGGDGYTFGSGTRLTVV.

This chain connects TRBV2 to TRBJ1-5; TRBD1 matches 8 bases. This CDR3 has 14 residues. Germline CDR1 and CDR2: SNHLY and FYNNEI. The J segment lost 1 base and the V segment lost 5 bases, leaving 1 base of the junction unmatched. The CDR3 DNA follows: TGTGCCAGCAGTCGACAGGGGAGCAATCAGCCCCAGCATTTT. Translation: CASSRQGSNQPQHF. Full variable domain (rest looked up from reference TRBV2 and TRBJ1-5): EPEVTQTPSHQVTQMGQEVILRCVPISNHLYFYWYRQILGQKVEFLVSFYNNEISEKSEIFDDQFSVERPDGSNFTLKIRSTKLEDSAMYFCASSRQGSNQPQHFGDGTRLSIL.

The chain recombines TRBV30 with TRBJ1-2, with 7 nucleotides matching TRBD1. The V gene's germline CDR1 is GTSNPN and CDR2 SVGIG (reference sequence). The CDR3 is 13 residues long. Trimming cost V 7 bases and J 2 bases; bases outside gene matches: 7. The CDR3: CASQNRGNYGYTF. The CDR3 coding sequence is TGTGCCTCCCAGAACAGGGGAAACTATGGCTACACCTTC.

A note on this clone: The junction shows a germline mismatch at one end, possibly a read error. In nucleotides, the CDR3 is TGTGCCAGCCATGGGACTAAGCACTTC. It yields the protein CASHGTKHF. This sequence joins TRBV19 and TRBJ2-4; 7 bases line up with TRBD2. There are 9 residues in the CDR3. Germline CDR1 is LNHDA and CDR2 is SQIVND (reference sequence).

The genes are TRBV10-3 and TRBJ2-7, with a tentative D call TRBD1 (6 bases). Trimming took 0 bases from V and 7 from J, leaving 10 bases between them. The germline V gene encodes CDR1 ENHRY and CDR2 SYGVKD. This CDR3 contains 13 residues. CDR3 in amino acids: CAISESWGREQYF. The CDR3 DNA follows: TGTGCCATCAGTGAGTCCTGGGGGCGGGAGCAGTACTTC.

As concerns this clone: One junction end disagrees with the germline gene, perhaps due to a read error. V is TRBV6-5 and J is TRBJ1-1; 7 nucleotides match TRBD1. The CDR3 length is 15 residues. Germline-derived CDR1 and CDR2 are MNHEY and SVGAGI. CDR3 bases: TGTGCCAGCAGTTTGAGTCAGACAGGGAACGCTGAAGCTTTCTTT. Encoded protein: CASSLSQTGNAEAFF.

The chain employs TRBV9 and TRBJ2-5; 11 nucleotides line up with TRBD2. Trimming removed 4 bases from V and 0 bases from J; junction bases left unmatched: 5. The CDR3 covers 16 residues. Germline V lookup: CDR1 SGDLS, CDR2 YYNGEE. The CDR3 DNA follows: TGTGCCAGCAGCATGACTAGCGGGGAGTACCAAGAGACCCAGTACTTC. It codes for CASSMTSGEYQETQYF.

The V and J genes are TRBV4-3 and TRBJ2-7, with a weak D call TRBD2 (6 bases). The CDR3 covers 16 residues. Germline V gives CDR1 LGHNA, CDR2 YSLEER. Trimming took 0 bases from V and 7 from J, leaving 19 bases between them. This chain's CDR3 is CASSQDPGGNHLEQYF. CDR3 bases: TGCGCCAGCAGCCAAGATCCCGGCGGGAACCATCTAGAGCAGTACTTC.

The chain is built from TRBV12-5 and TRBJ2-7; D is unclear. In germline, CDR1 is LGHNT, CDR2 FRNRAP. CDR3 size: 13 residues. V was trimmed by 0 bases and J by 6 bases, leaving 9 bases between them. The CDR3 spells CASGLVDTGEQYF. In DNA, the CDR3 is TGTGCTAGTGGTTTGGTAGATACCGGCGAGCAGTACTTC.

CDR3 coding DNA: TGTGCCAGCAGGTGTTTGCACAGGCTCATGAACACTGAAGCTTTCTTT. Its protein product is CASRCLHRLMNTEAFF. This rearrangement joins TRBV2 to TRBJ1-1, with D perhaps TRBD1 (5 bases). CDR3 length equals 16 residues. CDR1 and CDR2 (germline): SNHLY, FYNNEI. Trimming shortened V by 6 bases and J by 0 bases, and 17 bases separated the two germline ends.

The V gene is TRBV6-6, the J gene TRBJ2-7; 8 nucleotides line up with TRBD1. V was clipped by 6 bases and J by 1 base; unmatched bases: 5. Germline assignment: CDR1 MNHNY and CDR2 SVGAGI (reference sequence). The CDR3 has 14 amino acids. Here the CDR3 DNA reads TGTGCCAGCAGCTTAGACAGGGGATCCTACGAGCAGTACTTC. Translated, it gives CASSLDRGSYEQYF.

Only a few counts were recorded for this clone. CDR3 loop: CASSVAGLVKAQYF. The CDR3, as DNA: TGTGCCAGTAGCGTAGCGGGGTTAGTCAAGGCGCAGTATTTT. The rearrangement links TRBV19 to TRBJ2-3; the match to TRBD2 covers 8 bases. This CDR3 region has 14 residues. J was trimmed by 10 bases and V by 6 bases; bases with no gene match: 12. Per the germline V gene, CDR1 is LNHDA and CDR2 is SQIVND (reference sequence).

This clone was counted a single time. The chain carries TRBV7-2 and TRBJ1-1, with no clear D. Between the trimmed V and J ends, which lost 3 bases and 2 bases, there was a span of 7 bases. The CDR3 length is 13 residues. Germline CDR1 and CDR2: SGHTA and FQGNSA. The CDR3 DNA reads as TGTGCCAGCAGCTTCCAGAAAAACACTGAAGCTTTCTTT. Translation: CASSFQKNTEAFF.

The sample holds a few counts of this clone. The chain links TRBV2 to TRBJ2-2, with 9 bases identical to TRBD1. CDR3 length equals 15 residues. V trimming: 6 bases; J trimming: 6 bases; junction bases outside the gene matches: 8. CDR1 is SNHLY and CDR2 is FYNNEI in the germline V gene. CDR3 DNA sequence: TGTGCCAGCAGGCTACAGGGGGCGGGCTCCGGGGAGCTGTTTTTT. Its translation is CASRLQGAGSGELFF.

The table lists this clone with a few counts. The CDR3 here is CASSEHFTGGPEAFF. In DNA form, the CDR3 reads TGTGCCAGCAGTGAACACTTTACAGGGGGACCTGAAGCTTTCTTT. J is TRBJ1-1 and V is TRBV6-1; 8 nucleotides line up with TRBD1. Trimming cost V 2 bases and J 6 bases; bases outside gene matches: 8. Germline V gives CDR1 MNHNS, CDR2 SASEGT. There are 15 residues in the CDR3.

The chain recombines TRBV19 with TRBJ1-2, with no clear D. The CDR3 contains 17 residues. Germline V CDR1 and CDR2: LNHDA, SQIVND (reference sequence). The ends were cut back, 10 bases at V and 5 bases at J, with 29 bases in the middle. DNA for the CDR3: TGTGCCATAAGAGAAACGGGGAGGGTTCCGAGGGATTATGGCTACACCTTC. Translation gives CAIRETGRVPRDYGYTF.

This clone came up a few times. The chain recombines TRBV11-3 with TRBJ2-7, with unresolved D. In germline, CDR1 is SGHNT, CDR2 YENEEA. This CDR3 region has 11 residues. Trimming cost V 2 bases and J 3 bases, with 2 bases left between them. The DNA of the CDR3 is TGTGCCAGCAGCTTACTCTACGAGCAGTACTTC. It codes for CASSLLYEQYF.

The chain has TRBV7-2 and TRBJ1-6; D may be TRBD1 (5 bases). CDR3 length: 16 amino acids. Deletions cut 1 base from V and 4 bases from J, with 11 bases between. Germline V CDR1 and CDR2: SGHTA, FQGNSA. CDR3 sequence reads: CASSLEVGGYNSPLHF. CDR3 DNA: TGTGCCAGCAGCTTAGAGGTGGGGGGATATAATTCACCCCTCCACTTT.

This clone occurred a few times. The chain couples TRBV9 to TRBJ2-5; possible D gene TRBD2, 6 bases. V was trimmed by 4 bases and J by 1 base, leaving 17 bases between them. Germline V gene sequence: CDR1 SGDLS, CDR2 YYNGEE. The CDR3 consists of 16 residues. DNA of the CDR3: TGTGCCAGCAGCTCGGGGGAACCGTGGGCCCAAGAGACCCAGTACTTC. Its translation: CASSSGEPWAQETQYF.

This clone has a handful of counts. V usage is TRBV21-1 and J usage is TRBJ2-7; the table's D call of TRBD2 was not tested on the DNA. TRBV21-1 is marked as a pseudogene. The CDR3 is 15 residues long. The CDR3 nucleotides are TGTGCCAGCAGACGCGGACTAGCGGGGGCGGGAGAGCAGTACTTC. Its protein product is CASRRGLAGAGEQYF.

The CDR3 DNA sequence: TGTGCCAGCAGCTTCCTCAGTACAGATACGCAGTATTTT. Translated: CASSFLSTDTQYF. The V call is TRBV5-6, the J call TRBJ2-3; no definite D call. This CDR3 spans 13 amino acids. Trimming removed 2 bases at V and 3 bases at J, with 7 bases between. Germline V gives CDR1 SGHDT, CDR2 YYEEEE.

This clone was detected once. The chain uses TRBV4-3 and TRBJ2-1, with TRBD2 identical over 8 bases. Trimming removed 0 bases from V and 1 base from J; junction bases left unmatched: 2. CDR1 LGHNA and CDR2 YSLEER come from the germline V gene. The CDR3 is made up of 16 amino acids. The CDR3 DNA reads TGCGCCAGCAGCCAAGATCGGGGGGGGTCCTACAATGAGCAGTTCTTC. Its protein product is CASSQDRGGSYNEQFF.

Only one count was recorded for this clone. V gene TRBV2 combines with J gene TRBJ2-1, with TRBD2 identical over 10 bases. The J segment lost 9 bases and the V segment lost 8 bases, leaving 19 bases of the junction unmatched. CDR1 is SNHLY and CDR2 is FYNNEI in the germline V gene. This CDR3 contains 17 residues. CDR3: CASAKDLAGAQRGEQFF. CDR3 DNA: TGTGCCAGCGCAAAAGACCTAGCGGGGGCTCAAAGGGGTGAGCAGTTCTTC.